This T cell receptor (beta chain) comes out of a study of blood T cells in healthy people across ages. Study results and caveats: Strongly correlated with naive T cell percentage was TCR beta diversity. Among long-lived donors, naive CD4+ cells were more numerous and diversity higher than in aged donors.

For this clonotype: Its antigen is unknown.

Germline V lookup: CDR1 SNHLY, CDR2 FYNNEI. This CDR3 region has 14 residues. V gave up 4 bases and J gave up 5 bases, with 14 bases separating them. Isolation recovered at least 6 million PBMCs from every sample. Total RNA, at least 5.5 micrograms per sample, was extracted from PBMCs. Primers used in a second PCR of roughly 6 to 12 cycles were a sample-barcoded 5' primer and a J-beta primer mix. Via MiXCR, TCRdb re-called the 5' RACE reads, giving one row per CDR3 protein. Of around 1,500,000 distinct CDR3 sequences listed, roughly 28% are singletons. J is TRBJ2-5 and V is TRBV2; D perhaps matches TRBD1 (5 bases). This receptor was taken from a woman in her twenties or thirties in good health. The specimen was blood. The CDR3 sequence is CASSVERGWETQYF. CDR3 nucleotides: TGTGCCAGCAGTGTCGAAAGGGGCTGGGAGACCCAGTACTTC.